The rows below give T cell receptor beta chains drawn from one sample of a study of shared T cell receptors in the human thymus. The data were produced by immunoSEQ multiplex PCR, yet TCRdb's version contains in-frame clones alone and is incomplete. The table has 550,000 to 800,000 clones, approximately 85% seen once. In addition, the sample was reused for a study of human thymus T cells.

The sample comprised thymocytes. The receptors originated from a girl in the first two years of life with a congenital heart defect. CDR3s include the opening cysteine and the closing phenylalanine or tryptophan. A D gene is named only where the DNA matches it firmly. Expanded clones get a size class; other rows say once, few or many, or leave the size out.

NA	TRBD2	TRBV15	TRBJ2-2	TGTGCCACCAGCAGCTGGGCCGGGAGGGCCGGGGAGCTGTTTTTT	CATSSWAGRAGELFF
NA	TRBD1	TRBV29-1	TRBJ1-2	TGCAGCGTTGGGCAGGGGGCTGCTGGCTACACCTTC	CSVGQGAAGYTF
NA	NA	TRBV6-5	TRBJ1-2	TGTGCCAGCAGTACGACGGGGGACTATGGCTACACCTTC	CASSTTGDYGYTF
few	NA	TRBV5-1	TRBJ2-7	TGCGCCAGCAGCTTGGCAGGCCTCTACGAGCAGTACTTC	CASSLAGLYEQYF
NA	NA	TRBV7-2	TRBJ1-6	TGTGCCAGCAGCCGCGGCTCACAGGAATTCCTCTTTAATTCACCCCTCCACTTT	CASSRGSQEFLFNSPLHF
NA	TRBD2	TRBV19	TRBJ2-7	TGTGCCAGTAGTATAAAGCGGGGGGGCCTTTACGAGCAGTACTTC	CASSIKRGGLYEQYF
NA	TRBD2	TRBV7-9	TRBJ2-7	TGTGCCAGCAGCTTAGAAGCGGGGTCCTCCTACGAGCAGTACTTC	CASSLEAGSSYEQYF
NA	NA	TRBV29-1	TRBJ2-1	TGCAGCGTTGAAGGAAGCGGTCGACCGTACAATGAGCAGTTCTTC	CSVEGSGRPYNEQFF
few	NA	TRBV19	TRBJ1-4	TGTGCCAGTAGTATCGGTCCATCGAGGACTCCCAGGGGCGAAAAACTGTTTTTT	CASSIGPSRTPRGEKLFF
NA	NA	TRBV4-1	TRBJ2-5	TGCGCCAGCAGCCAAGATCGGGGGGCGGTCCAAGAGACCCAGTACTTC	CASSQDRGAVQETQYF
NA	NA	TRBV27	TRBJ1-1	TGTGCCAGCAGTTTAGTACAGTCGTACACTGAAGCTTTCTTT	CASSLVQSYTEAFF
NA	NA	TRBV15	TRBJ1-6	TGTGCCACCAGCAGCCAATCAGGGGTGGAACCTTATTCACCCCTCCACTTT	CATSSQSGVEPYSPLHF
NA	NA	TRBV28	TRBJ2-4	TGTGCCAGCAGTTTATGCCCCAGTGCAGGGGTCAAAAACATTCAGTACTTC	CASSLCPSAGVKNIQYF
once	NA	TRBV5-5	TRBJ1-6	TGTGCCAGCAGCTTTAGGACAGATGGGGACGTCCTCCACTTT	CASSFRTDGDVLHF
NA	NA	TRBV14	TRBJ1-1	TGTGCCAGCAGCCAAGATTTGGAGACCGATATGAACACTGAAGCTTTCTTT	CASSQDLETDMNTEAFF
NA	TRBD2	TRBV5-1	TRBJ2-1	TGCGCCAGCAGCGACGCCGGACTAGCGGGGGGGCGCGAAGTTGGGGATGAGCAGTTCTTC	CASSDAGLAGGREVGDEQFF
NA	TRBD1	TRBV2	TRBJ1-2	TGTGCCAGCTCCCGGGACAGCTTGTGCATCCCGGATGGCTACACCTTC	CASSRDSLCIPDGYTF
NA	TRBD2	TRBV9	TRBJ2-1	TGTGCCAGCAGCGTAGAAGGCTGTAGCGGGGGTGCCGATGAGCAGTTCTTC	CASSVEGCSGGADEQFF
NA	NA	TRBV7-8	TRBJ2-5	TGTGCCAGCAGCTTAAAGCCTTGGGGAGCCCTTCAAGAGACCCAGTACTTC	CASSLKPWGALQETQYF
NA	TRBD1	TRBV5-1	TRBJ2-3	TGCGCCAGCAGCCCACCGAGGGGGACAGGGGATATGGGCACAGATACGCAGTATTTT	CASSPPRGTGDMGTDTQYF
NA	NA	TRBV5-1	TRBJ1-6	TGCGCCAGCAGCTGCGACCCATACGGGAATTCACCCCTCCACTTT	CASSCDPYGNSPLHF
NA	TRBD2	TRBV6-1	TRBJ2-1	TGTGCCAGCAGTGAAACAGCGGGGGGGTGGGAGCAGTTCTTC	CASSETAGGWEQFF
NA	TRBD1	TRBV11-2	TRBJ2-7	TGTGCCAGCAGCTTAAGGTGGGACAGGGACCTAGTGGCCTACGAGCAGTACTTC	CASSLRWDRDLVAYEQYF
NA	NA	TRBV6-5	TRBJ1-4	TGTGCCAGCACGGGGGAAATCAATGAAAAACTGTTTTTT	CASTGEINEKLFF
NA	NA	TRBV4-3	TRBJ1-2	TGCGCCAGCAGCCAAGATCTTTCCAGATACTATGGCTACACCTTC	CASSQDLSRYYGYTF
few	NA	TRBV5-8	TRBJ1-1	TGTGCCAGCAGTACATCAGGGGTGCCTGAAGCTTTCTTT	CASSTSGVPEAFF
NA	TRBD1	TRBV10-3	TRBJ2-7	TGTGCCATCAGTGAGGGACAGGGGAGAGTCCAAAATGTAATCGAGCAGTACTTC	CAISEGQGRVQNVIEQYF
NA	NA	TRBV5-1	TRBJ1-6	TGCGCCAGCAGCCCGTACCTAAGCTCCTATAATTCACCCCCCCACTTT	CASSPYLSSYNSPPHF
NA	TRBD1	TRBV10-3	TRBJ1-2	TGTGCCATCAGTGAGTCGGAGGACAGGATATATGGCTACACCTTC	CAISESEDRIYGYTF
NA	NA	TRBV27	TRBJ2-7	TGTGCCAGCAGTCCCTATCCGAGCCACTACGAGCAGTACTTC	CASSPYPSHYEQYF
NA	NA	TRBV5-5	TRBJ1-1	TGTGCCAGCAGCTTGAGGCAGGGTGACAGGATGAGCACTGAAGCTTTCTTT	CASSLRQGDRMSTEAFF
NA	NA	TRBV30	TRBJ1-4	TGTGCTTATTGCAGGGATAGGGGGGAAAAACTGTTTTTT	CAYCRDRGEKLFF
once	NA	TRBV13	TRBJ2-1	TGTGCCAGCAGCCCACAGGGGTTCTTC	CASSPQGFF
NA	NA	TRBV6-1	TRBJ1-2	TGTGCCAGCAGTGAAGGCGGGCAGAGTGGCTATGGCTACACCTTC	CASSEGGQSGYGYTF
NA	NA	TRBV2	TRBJ1-2	TGTGCCAGCCGAGAAGACCTGACAAACTATGGCTACACCTTC	CASREDLTNYGYTF
NA	TRBD2	TRBV7-2	TRBJ2-1	TGTGCCAGCAGCGTAGGGCGGGGGGGCTCGGGTGAGCAGTTCTTC	CASSVGRGGSGEQFF
NA	TRBD2	TRBV10-3	TRBJ2-2	TGTGCCATCAGGGCCGGGACTAGGTTCACCGGGGAGCTGTTTTTT	CAIRAGTRFTGELFF
NA	NA	TRBV11-1	TRBJ2-5	TGTGCCAGCAGTTACCCCGGGGGTCAAGAGACCCAGTACTTC	CASSYPGGQETQYF
NA	NA	TRBV2	TRBJ2-7	TGTGCCAGCAGAATTGTGTGGGGCCGGGACGAGCAGTACTTC	CASRIVWGRDEQYF
NA	NA	TRBV19	TRBJ1-2	TGTGCCAGTAGTACCAGCCGGGCAGGGTTGATCTACACCTTC	CASSTSRAGLIYTF
NA	NA	TRBV29-1	TRBJ1-1	TGCAGCGTTGAAGAAGGCAGGGTCCCGAACACTGAAGCTTTCTTT	CSVEEGRVPNTEAFF
NA	NA	TRBV4-3	TRBJ1-3	TGCGCCAGCAGCCAAGACTGGGAGTTGAAGACCATATATTTT	CASSQDWELKTIYF
NA	NA	TRBV15	TRBJ1-1	TGTGCCACCAGCAGAGACACATCATCAGGGATTTCCACTGAAGCTTTCTTT	CATSRDTSSGISTEAFF
NA	NA	TRBV7-9	TRBJ1-2	TGTGCCAGCACCCCCGGGCGGGGGACGGGAGGCTACACCTTC	CASTPGRGTGGYTF
few	TRBD1	TRBV7-9	TRBJ1-3	TGTGCCAGCAGCTTAAACGGGCCGGCGACAGGGGGCGGTGGAAACACCATATATTTT	CASSLNGPATGGGGNTIYF
few	NA	TRBV19	TRBJ1-5	TGTGCCAGTAGTATAACGGTGTCAGTTCGGGGTAGCAATCAGCCCCAGCATTTT	CASSITVSVRGSNQPQHF
once	NA	TRBV5-4	TRBJ2-2	TGTGCCAGCAGCTATGGTGTCAGCGGGGAGCTGTTTTTT	CASSYGVSGELFF
NA	NA	TRBV5-8	TRBJ2-3	TGTGCCAGCAGCCTCTCCGGACAGTGCACAGATACGCAGTATTTT	CASSLSGQCTDTQYF
NA	TRBD1	TRBV6-1	TRBJ2-7	TGTGCCAGCAGTGAGAACAGGGGTTCCTACGAGCAGTACTTC	CASSENRGSYEQYF
NA	NA	TRBV4-3	TRBJ2-2	TGCGCCAGCAGCCCGTCCTCGTCGACTAACCCACGCACCGGGGAGCTGTTTTTT	CASSPSSSTNPRTGELFF
NA	TRBD1	TRBV10-3	TRBJ1-1	TGTGCCATCAGGACAGGGGTGAACACTGAAGCTTTCTTT	CAIRTGVNTEAFF